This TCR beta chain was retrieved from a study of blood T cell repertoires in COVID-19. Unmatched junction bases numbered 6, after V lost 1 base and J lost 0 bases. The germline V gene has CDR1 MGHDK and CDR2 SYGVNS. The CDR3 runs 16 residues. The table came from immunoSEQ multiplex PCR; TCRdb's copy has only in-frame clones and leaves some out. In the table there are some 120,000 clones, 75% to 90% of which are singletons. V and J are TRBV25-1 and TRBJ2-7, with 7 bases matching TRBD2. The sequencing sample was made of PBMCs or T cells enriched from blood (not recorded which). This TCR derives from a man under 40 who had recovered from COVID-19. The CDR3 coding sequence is TGTGCCAGCAGTGAATGGGGGGGGGTGACCTCCTACGAGCAGTACGTC. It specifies CASSEWGGVTSYEQYV.